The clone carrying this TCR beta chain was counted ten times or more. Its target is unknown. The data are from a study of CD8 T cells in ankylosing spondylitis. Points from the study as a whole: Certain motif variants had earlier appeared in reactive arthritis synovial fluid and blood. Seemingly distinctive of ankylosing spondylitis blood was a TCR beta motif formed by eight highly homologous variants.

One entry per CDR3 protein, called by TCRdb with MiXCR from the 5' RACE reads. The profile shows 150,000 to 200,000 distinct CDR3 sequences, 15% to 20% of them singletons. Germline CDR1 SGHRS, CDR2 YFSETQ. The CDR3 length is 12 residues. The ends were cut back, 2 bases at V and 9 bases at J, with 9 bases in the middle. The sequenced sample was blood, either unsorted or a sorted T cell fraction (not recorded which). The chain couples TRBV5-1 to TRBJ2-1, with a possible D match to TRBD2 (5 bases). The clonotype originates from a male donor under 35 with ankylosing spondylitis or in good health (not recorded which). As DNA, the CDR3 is TGCGCCAGCAGCTTTCTGAGCGGTGAGCAGTTCTTC. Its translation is CASSFLSGEQFF.